The 10 T cell receptor beta chains in this list originate from one sample, sequenced in a study of T cell responses to AZD1222 COVID-19 vaccine. Sequencing was performed with immunoSEQ multiplex PCR; in TCRdb, only in-frame clones are kept and a portion is missing. The sample yields about 100,000 clones, more than 75% seen once. The sequencing here drew on peripheral blood, taken on day 0 of AZD1222 vaccination. The receptor set was obtained from an adult in good health.

V and J are TRBV5-1 and TRBJ2-1; D assignment may be TRBD1 or TRBD2 (5 bases each). The germline CDR1 and CDR2 sequences are SGHRS and YFSETQ. V was cut by 0 bases and J by 8 bases, with 18 bases left in between. The CDR3 covers 16 residues. In DNA form, the CDR3 reads TGCGCCAGCAGCTTGGAGGGGTCAGGAGGTATCGATGAGCAGTTCTTC. Its translation is CASSLEGSGGIDEQFF.

The table lists this clone with a count of one. V gene TRBV7-8 combines with J gene TRBJ2-1; TRBD2 is a possible D gene (5 bases). CDR3 size: 18 residues. The V end lost 4 bases, the J end lost 3 bases, and 22 bases lay between the germline ends. Germline V gives CDR1 SGHVS, CDR2 FQNEAQ. The CDR3 spells CASSSVRFPQRGYNEQFF. In DNA form, the CDR3 reads TGTGCCAGCAGCTCCGTCAGGTTCCCTCAACGGGGCTACAATGAGCAGTTCTTC.

The chain carries TRBV9 and TRBJ2-3; the D is unclear. Trimming removed 4 bases at V and 2 bases at J, with 17 bases between. CDR3 length equals 16 residues. Germline-derived CDR1 and CDR2 are SGDLS and YYNGEE. CDR3 coding DNA: TGTGCCAGCAGCCCAGTTGGGCATTACTTCACAGATACGCAGTATTTT. Its protein is CASSPVGHYFTDTQYF.

The CDR3 sequence is CASSAGGGHGEKLFF. The CDR3, as DNA: TGTGCCAGCAGCGCCGGAGGGGGGCACGGTGAAAAACTGTTTTTT. This sequence joins TRBV7-2 and TRBJ1-4; a possible D gene is TRBD1 (6 bases). Trimming took 5 bases from V and 7 from J, leaving 17 bases between them. This CDR3 is built from 15 residues. Per germline, CDR1 SGHTA and CDR2 FQGNSA.

The genes are TRBV6-6 and TRBJ1-5; D might be TRBD1 (5 bases). This CDR3 region has 13 residues. The V end lost 6 bases, the J end lost 4 bases, and 10 bases lay between the germline ends. Germline V lookup: CDR1 MNHNY, CDR2 SVGAGI (reference sequence). The CDR3 protein is CASSHGANQPQHF. CDR3 coding DNA: TGTGCCAGCAGCCACGGGGCAAATCAGCCCCAGCATTTT.

J is TRBJ1-2 and V is TRBV29-1; TRBD1 matches at 8 bases. J was trimmed by 7 bases and V by 0 bases; bases with no gene match: 4. Per germline, CDR1 SQVTM and CDR2 ANQGSEA. The CDR3 length is 13 residues. The CDR3 DNA reads as TGCAGCGTTGAAGATCCGGACAGGGCTGGCTACACCTTC. Residues: CSVEDPDRAGYTF.

This clone was detected a few times. This chain links TRBV20-1 with TRBJ1-1; D is uncertain. With 3 bases removed from V and 3 bases from J, the gap between germline ends came to 11 bases. Germline V gene sequence: CDR1 DFQATT, CDR2 SNEGSKA (reference sequence). The CDR3 length is 13 residues. CDR3 DNA sequence: TGCAGTGCTAGTACCGGTTTGGACACTGAAGCTTTCTTT. Translation gives CSASTGLDTEAFF.

The genes are TRBV7-2 and TRBJ2-2, with 7 nucleotides matching TRBD1. V shed 2 bases and J 6 bases; nucleotides not matched to a gene: 6. This CDR3 is 15 amino acids long. The germline V gene encodes CDR1 SGHTA and CDR2 FQGNSA. CDR3 protein: CASSLMVQGSGELFF. The CDR3 nucleotides read TGTGCCAGCAGCTTAATGGTACAGGGGTCCGGGGAGCTGTTTTTT.

This chain connects TRBV5-6 to TRBJ2-5; D perhaps matches TRBD2 (6 bases). Germline V lookup: CDR1 SGHDT, CDR2 YYEEEE. CDR3 length: 12 residues. The V and J ends lost 0 bases and 7 bases respectively, with 7 bases between them. The CDR3 nucleotides are TGTGCCAGCAGCTTGGTGGGGGGGACCCAGTACTTC. This encodes CASSLVGGTQYF.

This chain links TRBV30 with TRBJ2-7; TRBD2 is a possible D gene (5 bases). Deletions cut 3 bases from V and 4 bases from J, with 7 bases between. Germline V gene sequence: CDR1 GTSNPN, CDR2 SVGIG (reference sequence). This CDR3 is 11 amino acids long. CDR3 region: CAWRREYEQYF. The CDR3, as DNA: TGTGCCTGGAGAAGGGAGTACGAGCAGTACTTC.